The TCR beta chain described here comes from a study of early T cells in non-severe SARS-CoV-2 infection. As for the study in general: Sequencing input comprised bulk RNA from unsorted whole blood; chain pairing was not available.

Worth noting for this clonotype: Antigen: not known.

Study-level findings and limits: Comparison of clonotypes with VDJdb favored anti-spike CD8 responses while missing private and CD4 specificities.

Individual cDNA molecules received unique molecular identifiers during library preparation. TCRdb processed the 5' RACE reads anew with MiXCR; each CDR3 protein has one entry. The sample carries roughly 65,000 distinct CDR3 sequences, 9.5% to 13% recorded once. The sequencing input was whole blood. This TCR derives from an adult who was a healthcare worker with PCR-confirmed SARS-CoV-2 infection or an uninfected control (not recorded which).

CDR3 sequence (DNA): TGTGCCAGCAGCCCAACCGTTGGCAATGAGCAGTTCTTC. Its protein product is CASSPTVGNEQFF. V usage is TRBV7-2 and J usage is TRBJ2-1, with D hard to call. The CDR3 runs 13 residues. Per germline, CDR1 SGHTA and CDR2 FQGNSA. Trimming pared 5 bases from V and 6 bases from J, leaving 11 bases between.